Sequencing of this T cell receptor (beta chain) was carried out in a study of T cells in Graves' hyperthyroidism and ophthalmopathy. Ten or more counts support this clonotype. The CDR3 consists of 15 residues. The germline CDR1 and CDR2 sequences are SGDLS and YYNGEE. Trimming took 2 bases from V and 0 from J, leaving 11 bases between them. The study based diagnoses on clinical symptoms, serum thyroxine and TRAb, thyroid ultrasound and orbital computed tomography. The CDR3 regions of TCR beta were amplified from RNA transcripts. The HTBI set primed first-round TCR CDR3 RT-PCR. In TCRdb, the multiplex PCR reads were re-called with MiXCR into one record per CDR3 protein. The repertoire holds a few hundred thousand distinct CDR3 sequences, with roughly 13% as singletons.

The genes are TRBV9 and TRBJ1-2; D gene ambiguous. This TCR came from a woman aged 18-29 years with Graves' hyperthyroidism. The sequenced sample consisted of blood. DNA for the CDR3: TGTGCCAGCAGCGTGCACCCATTAGCTAACTATGGCTACACCTTC. Its protein product is CASSVHPLANYGYTF.